Detailed here is one T cell receptor beta chain. From germline, CDR1 is SQVTM and CDR2 ANQGSEA. The V gene end was trimmed by 1 base and the J gene end by 7 bases; junction bases not matched to a gene: 7. The CDR3 length is 14 residues. The data stem from a study of blood T cell repertoires in COVID-19. Method: immunoSEQ multiplex PCR; TCRdb's copy keeps in-frame clones and lacks some. In the table there are about 400,000 clones, around nine tenths of which are singletons. This sequence joins TRBV29-1 and TRBJ2-1; 7 bases align to TRBD2. Sequencing was carried out using PBMCs or T cells enriched from blood (not recorded which). The receptor comes from a woman aged 45-59 years who had recovered from COVID-19. The CDR3 region has the DNA TGCAGCGTTGAAGGCGCCGGGGGGATGAATGAGCAGTTCTTC. It encodes CSVEGAGGMNEQFF.